The 6 T cell receptor beta chains listed next were all sequenced from one sample in a study of blood T cell repertoires in COVID-19. Here immunoSEQ multiplex PCR was the method, and the copy in TCRdb shows in-frame clones only, minus some. The table has approximately 97,000 clones, 70% to 90% seen once. Sequencing was carried out using peripheral blood. Receptors were obtained from a man aged 50 to 60 with COVID-19, enrolled during active disease.

This chain links TRBV14 with TRBJ2-7; 9 nucleotides align to TRBD1. The CDR3 runs 15 residues. The germline CDR1 and CDR2 sequences are SGHDN and FVKESK. J gave up 7 bases and V 3 bases, and 10 bases lay outside the gene matches. In nucleotides, the CDR3 is TGTGCCAGCAGCCAGACCGGGACAGGGATGCGGGAGCAGTACTTC. This gives the protein CASSQTGTGMREQYF.

The rearrangement uses TRBV24-1 and TRBJ1-2; D remains ambiguous. Germline CDR1 reads KGHDR; CDR2 reads SFDVKD. Trimming left V 6 bases short and J 3 bases short, with 7 bases between. The CDR3 totals 12 residues. The CDR3 loop is CATSKSDYGYTF. The DNA of the CDR3 is TGTGCCACCAGTAAGTCAGACTATGGCTACACCTTC.

The chain uses TRBV4-1 and TRBJ1-1; perhaps TRBD1 as D (6 bases). This CDR3 is built from 17 residues. The germline CDR1 and CDR2 sequences are MGHRA and YSYEKL. The germline V and J ends were trimmed by 4 bases and 2 bases, with 20 bases remaining between them. Here the CDR3 reads CASSPYRDNRYNTEAFF. DNA for the CDR3: TGCGCCAGCAGCCCATACCGGGACAACCGGTACAACACTGAAGCTTTCTTT.

The CDR3 is CASSQRGAKYEQYF. The CDR3 DNA is TGTGCCAGCAGCCAGCGGGGGGCCAAATACGAGCAGTACTTC. The V call is TRBV2, the J call TRBJ2-7; the match to TRBD2 covers 9 bases. The CDR3 covers 14 residues. Trimming removed 6 bases from V and 4 bases from J; junction bases left unmatched: 7. The germline V gene encodes CDR1 SNHLY and CDR2 FYNNEI.

V and J are TRBV3-1 (or the pseudogene TRBV3-2) and TRBJ1-1; TRBD1 matches at 8 bases. CDR3 length: 15 amino acids. The V gene's germline CDR1 is LGHDT and CDR2 YNNKEL (reference sequence). Trimming cost V 4 bases and J 4 bases; bases outside gene matches: 8. The CDR3, as DNA: TGTGCCAGCAGCCTAAGCCGCAGGGGGCCCACTGAAGCTTTCTTT. Translation: CASSLSRRGPTEAFF.

The chain has TRBV11-2 and TRBJ2-3, with D possibly matching TRBD2 (6 bases). Deletions cut 10 bases from V and 6 bases from J, with 14 bases between. Germline V gene data show CDR1 as SGHAT and CDR2 as FQNNGV. This CDR3 is built from 12 residues. Here the CDR3 reads CAIGGLPDTQYF. CDR3 bases: TGTGCCATCGGGGGTCTCCCGGATACGCAGTATTTT.